These 27 T cell receptor beta chains share one sample of origin, sequenced in a study of cytomegalovirus exposure and HLA in healthy donors. It was with 60 Vbeta and 13 Jbeta primers that the PCR ran. Some clones are missing from TCRdb's copy, which holds only in-frame ones; the method was immunoSEQ multiplex PCR. In the table there are 160,000 or so clones, about 80% of which are singletons. Sample: PBMCs. Source of these receptors: a woman aged 40 to 50 in good health and CMV-seronegative.

The chain uses TRBV14 and TRBJ1-2; perhaps TRBD1 as D (5 bases). V dropped 1 base and J dropped 6 bases, with 9 bases sitting between them. The CDR3 spans 13 residues. CDR1 SGHDN and CDR2 FVKESK come from the germline V gene. This CDR3 reads CASSQGFRDGYTF. For the CDR3, the DNA is TGTGCCAGCAGCCAAGGGTTCAGGGATGGCTACACCTTC.

CDR3 coding DNA: TGTGCCAGCAGTGTCAGGACGAACACCGGGGAGCTGTTTTTT. Translation gives CASSVRTNTGELFF. The V and J genes are TRBV6-1 and TRBJ2-2; no clear D gene. V lost 4 bases to trimming and J lost 0 bases, with 6 bases between them. This CDR3 spans 14 amino acids. Germline loops: CDR1 MNHNS, CDR2 SASEGT.

This clone has only one observation. The chain couples TRBV11-2 to TRBJ2-3; a possible D gene is TRBD1 (6 bases). V was clipped by 5 bases and J by 5 bases, with 20 bases between them. In germline, CDR1 is SGHAT, CDR2 FQNNGV. The CDR3 is made up of 16 amino acids. This CDR3 reads CASSPTSRGHGDTQYF. The CDR3 coding sequence is TGTGCCAGCAGCCCGACCAGTCGGGGACACGGAGATACGCAGTATTTT.

The genes are TRBV28 and TRBJ1-1; weak D call: TRBD1 (5 bases). The V and J ends lost 5 bases and 5 bases respectively, with 9 bases between them. CDR3 length: 12 residues. Germline V CDR1 and CDR2: MDHEN, SYDVKM. The CDR3 region is CASSRRQTEAFF. CDR3 bases: TGTGCCAGCAGTCGACGACAGACTGAAGCTTTCTTT.

The chain has TRBV6-5 and TRBJ2-3; TRBD2 aligns across 7 bases. The CDR3 is 16 amino acids. Germline V gives CDR1 MNHEY, CDR2 SVGAGI. The V and J ends lost 3 bases and 1 base, in that order; junction bases with no gene match: 7. The CDR3 nucleotides read TGTGCCAGCAGTTATAGAGGGACTAAGGGCACAGATACGCAGTATTTT. Amino acid sequence: CASSYRGTKGTDTQYF.

This clone was observed a single time. V gene TRBV11-2 combines with J gene TRBJ2-3; D uncertain. Germline V CDR1 and CDR2: SGHAT, FQNNGV. The CDR3 sequence is 15 residues long. V was cut by 4 bases and J by 2 bases, with 13 bases left in between. Written as DNA, the CDR3 is TGTGCCAGCAGCTCCAGACAACGGCCCACAGATACGCAGTATTTT. Translated: CASSSRQRPTDTQYF.

The chain is built from TRBV5-1 and TRBJ2-7; TRBD1 matches 7 bases. CDR3 length: 17 residues. V lost 0 bases to trimming and J lost 3 bases; unmatched junction nucleotides: 12. In germline, CDR1 is SGHRS, CDR2 YFSETQ. CDR3 nucleotides: TGCGCCAGCAGCTTGGGGACTCTTACGGGACAGCGCTACGAGCAGTACTTC. This translates into CASSLGTLTGQRYEQYF.

This clone was detected once. The chain recombines TRBV7-8 with TRBJ2-1, with 10 bases lining up with TRBD1. Trimming cost V 0 bases and J 6 bases; bases outside gene matches: 5. The CDR3 sequence is 16 residues long. Germline loops: CDR1 SGHVS, CDR2 FQNEAQ. Here the CDR3 reads CASSLAQGQGLNEQFF. CDR3 in DNA: TGTGCCAGCAGCTTAGCACAGGGACAGGGGCTCAATGAGCAGTTCTTC.

The V call is TRBV25-1, the J call TRBJ2-7; possible D gene TRBD1, 5 bases. This CDR3 comprises 17 residues. Between the trimmed V and J ends, which lost 4 bases and 2 bases, there was a span of 21 bases. The germline CDR1 and CDR2 sequences are MGHDK and SYGVNS. DNA of the CDR3: TGTGCCAGCAGTGCGGGCTCCCGGGCCCTAGGGGCCTACGAGCAGTACTTC. It is translated as CASSAGSRALGAYEQYF.

A few counts support this clone. V is TRBV28 and J is TRBJ2-1; TRBD2 aligns across 7 bases. Germline assignment: CDR1 MDHEN and CDR2 SYDVKM. This CDR3 has 18 amino acids. J gave up 4 bases and V 6 bases, and 18 bases lay outside the gene matches. The DNA of the CDR3 is TGTGCCAGCAGATATTCCCTAGGCGGGAGATGGGCATACAATGAGCAGTTCTTC. It encodes CASRYSLGGRWAYNEQFF.

This clone has a single count. The chain employs TRBV11-3 and TRBJ1-1, with 8 bases aligning to TRBD1. CDR3 length: 17 amino acids. Per the germline V gene, CDR1 is SGHNT and CDR2 is YENEEA. V was pared by 2 bases and J by 3 bases, with 11 bases of the junction left unmatched. CDR3: CASSLNVAGGGYTEAFF. In DNA, the CDR3 is TGTGCCAGCAGCTTAAATGTGGCAGGGGGCGGGTACACTGAAGCTTTCTTT.

This chain uses TRBV7-2 with TRBJ2-1; 7 bases match TRBD2. This CDR3 region has 16 residues. The germline V gene encodes CDR1 SGHTA and CDR2 FQGNSA. V lost 1 base, J lost 3 bases, and 6 bases stayed unmatched. The CDR3 sequence is CASSLDGGSLYNEQFF. In DNA, the CDR3 is TGTGCCAGCAGCTTAGACGGCGGGAGCCTCTACAATGAGCAGTTCTTC. The full variable domain, its missing parts supplied by reference TRBV7-2 and TRBJ2-1, is GAGVSQSPSNKVTEKGKDVELRCDPISGHTALYWYRQSLGQGLEFLIYFQGNSAPDKSGLPSDRFSAERTGGSVSTLTIQRTQQEDSAVYLCASSLDGGSLYNEQFFGPGTRLTVL.

The J gene is TRBJ2-6, the V gene TRBV5-1; D might be TRBD2 (6 bases). CDR3 length equals 17 residues. The germline CDR1 and CDR2 sequences are SGHRS and YFSETQ. Deletions cut 6 bases from V and 0 bases from J, with 16 bases between. CDR3 bases: TGCGCCAGCACCCCCGGGACTTTCCCCTCTGGGGCCAACGTCCTGACTTTC. Translation: CASTPGTFPSGANVLTF.

CDR3 bases: TGTGCCAGCACCGACTTGACAGGGATGAACTATGGCTACACCTTC. Translated, it gives CASTDLTGMNYGYTF. V and J are TRBV6-5 and TRBJ1-2; 7 bases match TRBD1. V lost 7 bases, J lost 2 bases, and 10 bases stayed unmatched. The CDR3 loop spans 15 amino acids. Per germline, CDR1 MNHEY and CDR2 SVGAGI.

This clone appeared a few times. The rearrangement uses TRBV4-2 and TRBJ2-1; 7 positions match TRBD2. The CDR3 runs 17 residues. From germline, CDR1 is LGHNA and CDR2 YNFKEQ. V dropped 4 bases and J dropped 1; count of bases not matched to a gene: 10. The CDR3 loop is CASSLNEAGWSYNEQFF. The DNA of the CDR3 is TGTGCCAGCAGCCTCAACGAAGCGGGATGGTCCTACAATGAGCAGTTCTTC.

This chain connects TRBV6-4 to TRBJ2-1; 9 bases are a match to TRBD1. The germline gives CDR1 MRHNA, CDR2 SNTAGT. J lost 6 bases, V lost 2 bases, and 5 bases had no gene match. This CDR3 has 15 residues. The CDR3 sequence: CASSDATGGGNEQFF. The CDR3 bases are TGTGCCAGCAGTGACGCGACAGGGGGGGGCAATGAGCAGTTCTTC.

This chain connects TRBV28 to TRBJ2-2, with 9 nucleotides matching TRBD1. The V segment lost 6 bases and the J segment 2 bases; nucleotides outside the gene matches: 13. Per the germline V gene, CDR1 is MDHEN and CDR2 is SYDVKM. This CDR3 comprises 18 residues. This CDR3 is CASSFMGPGQGNTGELFF. In nucleotides, the CDR3 is TGTGCCAGCAGCTTTATGGGGCCGGGACAGGGAAACACCGGGGAGCTGTTTTTT.

The rearrangement joins TRBV2 to TRBJ2-3; perhaps TRBD2 as D (6 bases). Trimming took off 7 bases at V and 4 bases at J, with 15 bases between the two ends. This CDR3 comprises 14 residues. The V gene's germline CDR1 is SNHLY and CDR2 FYNNEI. For the CDR3, the DNA is TGTGCCAGCATCGCGGGCCGGGGGTCAGATACGCAGTATTTT. As protein: CASIAGRGSDTQYF.

Written as DNA, the CDR3 is TGCGCCAGCAGCTTGGTACGCGGATACGAGCAGTACTTC. Protein: CASSLVRGYEQYF. The rearrangement links TRBV5-1 to TRBJ2-7; no reliable D call. Germline-derived CDR1 and CDR2 are SGHRS and YFSETQ. The CDR3 length is 13 residues. V was pared by 0 bases and J by 4 bases, with 8 bases between.

A single count supports this clone. The rearrangement links TRBV10-2 to TRBJ2-2, with 8 bases that match TRBD2. Trimming removed 4 bases from V and 3 bases from J; junction bases left unmatched: 1. Germline V gene data show CDR1 as WSHSY and CDR2 as SAAADI. The CDR3 length is 14 residues. CDR3 in DNA: TGCGCCAGCAGTGCGACTAGCGACACCGGGGAGCTGTTTTTT. Protein product: CASSATSDTGELFF.

This chain links TRBV4-3 with TRBJ2-7; D call uncertain. Per germline, CDR1 LGHNA and CDR2 YSLEER. This CDR3 is built from 15 residues. V lost 2 bases to trimming and J lost 0 bases, with 11 bases between them. The CDR3 region has the DNA TGCGCCAGCAGCCAAAGCATCAGGCGCTCCTACGAGCAGTACTTC. Its protein is CASSQSIRRSYEQYF.

This clone was picked up one time. This chain joins TRBV19 and TRBJ2-7; a possible D gene is TRBD2 (6 bases). V lost 6 bases, J lost 5 bases, and 23 bases lay in between. The CDR3 has 16 residues. The germline CDR1 and CDR2 sequences are LNHDA and SQIVND (reference sequence). The CDR3 loop is CASSPWAAGRQNEQYF. The DNA for the CDR3 is TGTGCCAGTAGCCCTTGGGCGGCGGGGAGGCAAAACGAGCAGTACTTC.

The CDR3 here is CASHRTGVDEQFF. Here the CDR3 DNA reads TGTGCCAGCCATAGGACAGGGGTGGATGAGCAGTTCTTC. The chain uses TRBV5-5 and TRBJ2-1; 9 positions match TRBD1. This CDR3 spans 13 amino acids. Germline V gene data show CDR1 as SGHKS and CDR2 as YYEKEE (reference sequence). V gave up 7 bases and J gave up 8 bases; unmatched junction bases: 7.

The chain couples TRBV28 to TRBJ2-2, with 9 bases identical to TRBD2. The germline V gene has CDR1 MDHEN and CDR2 SYDVKM. The V gene end was trimmed by 1 base and the J gene end by 1 base; junction bases not matched to a gene: 13. This CDR3 region has 20 residues. For the CDR3, the DNA is TGTGCCAGCAGTTTATTAACCTCCGACGCTAGCGGGATGAACACCGGGGAGCTGTTTTTT. Its translation is CASSLLTSDASGMNTGELFF.

V usage is TRBV7-9 and J usage is TRBJ2-7; D is unresolved. CDR1 SEHNR and CDR2 FQNEAQ come from the germline V gene (reference sequence). CDR3 length equals 13 residues. With 2 bases removed from V and 7 bases from J, the gap between germline ends came to 12 bases. Here the CDR3 reads CASSLIETGEQYF. The CDR3 DNA reads as TGTGCCAGCAGCTTAATCGAGACTGGGGAGCAGTACTTC.

The chain uses TRBV28 and TRBJ1-5; unclear D gene. This CDR3 is built from 16 residues. Germline V CDR1 and CDR2: MDHEN, SYDVKM. Trimming pared 2 bases from V and 2 bases from J, leaving 13 bases between. The CDR3 nucleotides read TGTGCCAGCAGTTTAATCGGCAGTCAGGGCAATCAGCCCCAGCATTTT. It translates to CASSLIGSQGNQPQHF.

CDR3 sequence: CASSGQNTGELFF. The CDR3 bases are TGTGCCAGCAGCGGACAGAACACCGGGGAGCTGTTTTTT. V is TRBV9 and J is TRBJ2-2; D is unclear. The CDR3 loop spans 13 amino acids. Between the trimmed V and J ends, which lost 3 bases and 1 base, there was a span of 4 bases. Germline V gives CDR1 SGDLS, CDR2 YYNGEE. Based on the CDR3 plus reference TRBV9 and TRBJ2-2, the full variable domain is DSGVTQTPKHLITATGQRVTLRCSPRSGDLSVYWYQQSLDQGLQFLIQYYNGEERAKGNILERFSAQQFPDLHSELNLSSLELGDSALYFCASSGQNTGELFFGEGSRLTVL.